This entry describes one TCR beta chain. What it binds is not known. This specimen comes from a study of response to subunit inactivated influenza vaccine. Findings and caveats of the study: The authors offered the suggestion that each seasonal influenza vaccination recruits few new T cells.

The germline V gene encodes CDR1 DFQATT and CDR2 SNEGSKA (reference sequence). The CDR3 is made up of 13 amino acids. V shed 4 bases and J shed 2 bases, with 11 bases lying between them. A single record per CDR3 protein comes from TCRdb applying MiXCR to the RT-PCR reads. The sample records over 150,000 distinct CDR3 sequences, approximately 14% being singletons. Sequenced here: CD8+ T cells sorted from PBMCs, sampled more than 4 days after vaccination. The chain recombines TRBV20-1 with TRBJ1-2, with TRBD1 as a possible D gene (5 bases). The source is a man over 45 who received an inactivated influenza vaccine. The CDR3 nucleotides read TGCAGTGCTATCAGTAGGGACAACTATGGCTACACCTTC. Translated: CSAISRDNYGYTF.